This TCR beta chain is from a study of ipilimumab plus nivolumab after autologous stem cell transplantation. This clone was observed once. Repertoires were generated with immunoSEQ multiplex PCR, while TCRdb's copy carries only in-frame clones and drops some. This repertoire shows roughly 1,700 clones, around nine tenths found once; its top ten account for over 20%. Germline lookup yields CDR1 MNHEY and CDR2 SVGAGI. The CDR3 extends over 15 amino acids. The ends were cut back, 0 bases at V and 0 bases at J, with 6 bases in the middle. The chain carries TRBV6-5 and TRBJ1-5; no reliable D call. The sequence was collected from a male donor with multiple myeloma. This specimen was PBMCs, taken in a trial of ipilimumab plus nivolumab as post-transplant consolidation. CDR3 sequence: CASSYSRGSNQPQHF. The CDR3 DNA sequence: TGTGCCAGCAGTTACTCTCGGGGTAGCAATCAGCCCCAGCATTTT.